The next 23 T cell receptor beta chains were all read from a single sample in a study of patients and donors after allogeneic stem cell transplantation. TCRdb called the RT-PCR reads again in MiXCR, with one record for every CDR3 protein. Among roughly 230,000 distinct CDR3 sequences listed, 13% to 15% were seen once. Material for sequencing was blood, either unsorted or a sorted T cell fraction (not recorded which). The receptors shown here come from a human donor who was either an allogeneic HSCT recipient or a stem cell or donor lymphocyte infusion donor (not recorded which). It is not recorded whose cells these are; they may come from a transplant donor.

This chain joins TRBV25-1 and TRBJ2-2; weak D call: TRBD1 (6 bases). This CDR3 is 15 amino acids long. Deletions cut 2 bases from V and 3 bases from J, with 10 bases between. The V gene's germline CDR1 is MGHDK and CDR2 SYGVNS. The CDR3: CASSEEDRHTGELFF. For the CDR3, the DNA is TGTGCCAGCAGTGAAGAGGACAGACACACCGGGGAGCTGTTTTTT.

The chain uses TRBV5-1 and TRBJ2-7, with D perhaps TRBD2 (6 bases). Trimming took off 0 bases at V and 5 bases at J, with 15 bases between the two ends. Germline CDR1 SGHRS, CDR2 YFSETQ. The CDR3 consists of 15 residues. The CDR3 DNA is TGCGCCAGCAGCTTGGTTGGGACGGGACTGGACGAGCAGTACTTC. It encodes CASSLVGTGLDEQYF. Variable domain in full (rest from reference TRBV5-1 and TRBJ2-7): KAGVTQTPRYLIKTRGQQVTLSCSPISGHRSVSWYQQTPGQGLQFLFEYFSETQRNKGNFPGRFSGRQFSNSRSEMNVSTLELGDSALYLCASSLVGTGLDEQYFGPGTRLTVT.

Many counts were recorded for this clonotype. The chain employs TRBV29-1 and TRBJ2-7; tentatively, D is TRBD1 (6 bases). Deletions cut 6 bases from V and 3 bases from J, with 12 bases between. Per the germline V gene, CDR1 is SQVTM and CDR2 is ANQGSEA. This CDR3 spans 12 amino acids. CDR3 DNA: TGCAGCGTAGGGACAACGGTCTACGAGCAGTACTTC. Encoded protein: CSVGTTVYEQYF.

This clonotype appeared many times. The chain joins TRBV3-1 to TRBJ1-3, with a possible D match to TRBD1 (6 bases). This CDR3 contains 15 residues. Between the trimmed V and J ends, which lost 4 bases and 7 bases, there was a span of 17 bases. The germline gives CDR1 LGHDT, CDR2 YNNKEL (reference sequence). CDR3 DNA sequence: TGTGCCAGCAGCCCCCTACAGGGCTTTGACAACACCATATATTTT. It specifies CASSPLQGFDNTIYF.

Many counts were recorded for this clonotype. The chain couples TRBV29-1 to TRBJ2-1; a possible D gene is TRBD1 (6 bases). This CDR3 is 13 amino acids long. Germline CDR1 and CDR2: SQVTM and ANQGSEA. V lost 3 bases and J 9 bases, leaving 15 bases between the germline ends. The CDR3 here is CSVDEQGSVEQFF. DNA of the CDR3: TGCAGCGTTGATGAACAGGGTTCTGTTGAGCAGTTCTTC.

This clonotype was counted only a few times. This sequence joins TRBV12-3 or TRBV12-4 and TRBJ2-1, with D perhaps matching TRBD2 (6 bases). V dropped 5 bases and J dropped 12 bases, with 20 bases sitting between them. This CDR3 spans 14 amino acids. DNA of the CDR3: TGTGCCAGCAGTCACCCGGGACTCCCCGCCGGGCAGTTCTTC. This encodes CASSHPGLPAGQFF.

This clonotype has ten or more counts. This CDR3 is CASSSRQGATDTQYF. Written as DNA, the CDR3 is TGTGCCAGCAGCTCAAGACAGGGGGCAACAGATACGCAGTATTTT. The chain links TRBV5-4 to TRBJ2-3; 10 bases map to TRBD1. The CDR3 loop spans 15 amino acids. The germline CDR1 and CDR2 sequences are SGHNT and YYREEE (reference sequence). V lost 3 bases to trimming and J lost 3 bases; unmatched junction nucleotides: 4.

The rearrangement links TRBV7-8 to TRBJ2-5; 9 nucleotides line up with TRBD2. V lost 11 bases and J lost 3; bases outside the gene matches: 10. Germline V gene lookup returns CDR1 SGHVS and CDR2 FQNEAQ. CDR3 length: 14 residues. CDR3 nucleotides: TGTGCCGGGCAAGTTAGCGGGGGAAAAGAGACCCAGTACTTC. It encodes CAGQVSGGKETQYF.

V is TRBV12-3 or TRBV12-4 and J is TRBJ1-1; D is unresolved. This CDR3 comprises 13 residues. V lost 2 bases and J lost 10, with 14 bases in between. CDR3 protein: CASSLTGREGAFF. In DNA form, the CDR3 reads TGTGCCAGCAGTTTAACTGGAAGGGAGGGAGCTTTCTTT.

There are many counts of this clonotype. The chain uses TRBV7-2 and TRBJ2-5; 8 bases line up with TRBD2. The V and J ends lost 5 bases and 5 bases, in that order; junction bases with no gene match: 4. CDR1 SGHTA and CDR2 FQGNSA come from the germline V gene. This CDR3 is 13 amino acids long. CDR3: CASSRGGRETQYF. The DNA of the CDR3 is TGTGCCAGCAGCCGGGGGGGCAGGGAGACCCAGTACTTC.

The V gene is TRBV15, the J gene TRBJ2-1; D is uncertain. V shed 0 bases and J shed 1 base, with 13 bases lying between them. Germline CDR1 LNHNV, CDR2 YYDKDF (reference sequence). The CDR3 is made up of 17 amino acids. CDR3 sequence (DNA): TGTGCCACCAGCAGAGATTATGGAGCGACATCCTACAATGAGCAGTTCTTC. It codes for CATSRDYGATSYNEQFF.

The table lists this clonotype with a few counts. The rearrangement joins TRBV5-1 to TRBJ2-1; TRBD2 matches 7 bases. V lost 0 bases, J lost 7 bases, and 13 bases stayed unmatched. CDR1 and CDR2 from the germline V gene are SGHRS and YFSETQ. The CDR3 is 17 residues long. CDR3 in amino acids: CASSLEGGGRVVNEQFF. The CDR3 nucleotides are TGCGCCAGCAGCTTGGAGGGTGGCGGGAGAGTTGTGAATGAGCAGTTCTTC.

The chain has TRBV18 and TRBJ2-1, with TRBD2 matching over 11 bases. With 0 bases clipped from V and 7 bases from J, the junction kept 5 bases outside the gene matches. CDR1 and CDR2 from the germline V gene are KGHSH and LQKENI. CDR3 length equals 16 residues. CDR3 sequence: CASSPPMLAGGNEQFF. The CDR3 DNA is TGTGCCAGCTCACCACCAATGCTAGCGGGAGGAAATGAGCAGTTCTTC.

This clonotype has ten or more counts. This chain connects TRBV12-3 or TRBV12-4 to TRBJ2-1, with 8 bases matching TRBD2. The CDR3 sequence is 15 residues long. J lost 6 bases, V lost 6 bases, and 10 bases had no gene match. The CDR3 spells CASRYSGTRVNEQFF. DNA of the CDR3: TGTGCCAGCAGATACTCCGGGACTAGGGTCAATGAGCAGTTCTTC.

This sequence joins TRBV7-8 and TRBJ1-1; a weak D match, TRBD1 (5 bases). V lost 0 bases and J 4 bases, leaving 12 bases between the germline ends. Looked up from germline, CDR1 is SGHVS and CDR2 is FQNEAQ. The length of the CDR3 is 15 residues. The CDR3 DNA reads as TGTGCCAGCAGCTTAGCGTTGGGGGAGGCCACTGAAGCTTTCTTT. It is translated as CASSLALGEATEAFF.

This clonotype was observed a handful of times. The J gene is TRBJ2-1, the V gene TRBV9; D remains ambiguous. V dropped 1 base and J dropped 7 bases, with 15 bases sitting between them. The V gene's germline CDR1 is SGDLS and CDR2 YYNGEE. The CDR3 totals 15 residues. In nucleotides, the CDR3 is TGTGCCAGCAGCGTAACCGGAGATTCATGGAATGAGCAGTTCTTC. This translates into CASSVTGDSWNEQFF.

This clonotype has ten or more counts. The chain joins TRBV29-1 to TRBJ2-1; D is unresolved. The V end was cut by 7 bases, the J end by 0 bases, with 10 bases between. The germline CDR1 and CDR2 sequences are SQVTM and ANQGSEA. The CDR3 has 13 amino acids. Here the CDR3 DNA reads TGCAGCGGCGGTCAGAGCTCCTACAATGAGCAGTTCTTC. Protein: CSGGQSSYNEQFF.

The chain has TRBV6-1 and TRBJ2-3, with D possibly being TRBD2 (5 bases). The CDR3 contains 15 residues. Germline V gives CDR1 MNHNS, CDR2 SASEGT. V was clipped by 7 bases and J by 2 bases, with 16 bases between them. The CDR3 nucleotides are TGTGCCAGCACCCCCTGGGGAGCCTCCACAGATACGCAGTATTTT. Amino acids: CASTPWGASTDTQYF.

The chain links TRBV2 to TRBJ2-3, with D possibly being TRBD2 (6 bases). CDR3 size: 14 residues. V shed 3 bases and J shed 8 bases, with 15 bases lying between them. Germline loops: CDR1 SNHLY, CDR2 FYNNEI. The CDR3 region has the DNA TGTGCCAGCAGTGATGGGATGGGAGCGGGTACGCAGTATTTT. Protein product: CASSDGMGAGTQYF.

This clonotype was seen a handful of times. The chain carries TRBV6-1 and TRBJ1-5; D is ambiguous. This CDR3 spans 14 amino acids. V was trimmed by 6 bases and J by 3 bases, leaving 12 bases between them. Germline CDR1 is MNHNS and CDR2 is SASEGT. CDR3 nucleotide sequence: TGTGCCAGCAGCCCCTTTAGCTCCAATCAGCCCCAGCATTTT. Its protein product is CASSPFSSNQPQHF.

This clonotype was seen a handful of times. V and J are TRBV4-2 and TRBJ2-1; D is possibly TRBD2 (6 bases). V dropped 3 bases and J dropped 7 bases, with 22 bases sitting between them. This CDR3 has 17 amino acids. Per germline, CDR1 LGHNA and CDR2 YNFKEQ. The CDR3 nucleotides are TGTGCCAGCAGCCACGTGGGGAGGCAGGGAAAGGTGAATGAGCAGTTCTTC. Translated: CASSHVGRQGKVNEQFF.

Here the CDR3 reads CASSLRTSGRGNEQFF. The CDR3 DNA follows: TGTGCCAGCAGCTTGAGGACTAGCGGGAGAGGCAATGAGCAGTTCTTC. The chain recombines TRBV7-8 with TRBJ2-1, with 13 positions matching TRBD2. Losses at the gene ends were 3 bases for V and 6 bases for J; bases not matched to a gene: 5. There are 16 residues in the CDR3. Germline loops: CDR1 SGHVS, CDR2 FQNEAQ.

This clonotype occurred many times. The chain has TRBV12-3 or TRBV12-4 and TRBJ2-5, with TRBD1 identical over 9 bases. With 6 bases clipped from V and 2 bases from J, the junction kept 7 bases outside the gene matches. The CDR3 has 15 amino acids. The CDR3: CASSLDRGPQETQYF. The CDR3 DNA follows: TGTGCCAGCAGCCTGGACAGGGGCCCTCAAGAGACCCAGTACTTC.